A single sample is the source of the 20 T cell receptor beta chains below, sequenced in a study of cytomegalovirus exposure and HLA in healthy donors. The method was immunoSEQ multiplex PCR; TCRdb's version includes in-frame clones alone and lacks a portion of them. The table has approximately 150,000 clones, about 89% seen once. The sample was PBMCs. These receptors were obtained from a woman in her late teens or twenties in good health and CMV-seropositive.

The J gene is TRBJ1-3, the V gene TRBV4-1, with a weak D call TRBD1 (6 bases). With 1 base removed from V and 1 base from J, the gap between germline ends came to 23 bases. Germline V CDR1 and CDR2: MGHRA, YSYEKL. The CDR3 consists of 20 residues. CDR3: CASSQGGGRRGGQSGNTIYF. For the CDR3, the DNA is TGCGCCAGCAGCCAAGGGGGTGGTCGTAGGGGGGGTCAATCTGGAAACACCATATATTTT.

This rearrangement joins TRBV11-2 to TRBJ2-2; tentative D call: TRBD2 (5 bases). The CDR3 has 17 amino acids. The germline V gene encodes CDR1 SGHAT and CDR2 FQNNGV. With 1 base removed from V and 4 bases from J, the gap between germline ends came to 16 bases. The CDR3, as DNA: TGTGCCAGCAGCTTAGTGTTCGGGAATTCTCGCACCGGGGAGCTGTTTTTT. Its translation: CASSLVFGNSRTGELFF.

The V and J genes are TRBV4-1 and TRBJ2-3; D unresolved. From germline, CDR1 is MGHRA and CDR2 YSYEKL. V was clipped by 2 bases and J by 1 base, with 4 bases between them. CDR3 length: 13 amino acids. CDR3: CASSQQGTDTQYF. The DNA for the CDR3 is TGCGCCAGCAGCCAACAGGGCACAGATACGCAGTATTTT.

This chain connects TRBV2 to TRBJ2-7; the match to TRBD1 covers 7 bases. CDR3 size: 14 residues. The germline gives CDR1 SNHLY, CDR2 FYNNEI. The trim removed 2 bases at V and 7 bases at J, leaving 8 bases unmatched. For the CDR3, the DNA is TGTGCCAGCAGTGAATTGGCAGGGGGTTGGGAGCAGTACTTC. Protein: CASSELAGGWEQYF.

V gene TRBV4-1 combines with J gene TRBJ2-2; tentatively, D is TRBD2 (5 bases). The CDR3 contains 16 residues. Germline V lookup: CDR1 MGHRA, CDR2 YSYEKL. Trimming took 4 bases from V and 1 from J, leaving 13 bases between them. DNA of the CDR3: TGCGCCAGCAGCCCCCCCCGGGGTTTGAACACCGGGGAGCTGTTTTTT. Protein: CASSPPRGLNTGELFF.

The rearrangement links TRBV30 to TRBJ1-1, with TRBD1 matching over 7 bases. Germline CDR1 and CDR2: GTSNPN and SVGIG (reference sequence). The CDR3 covers 14 residues. Germline trimming cut 4 bases from V and 7 bases from J; bases unmatched to any gene: 12. The CDR3 protein is CAWNEGGAFFEAFF. CDR3 in DNA: TGTGCCTGGAACGAAGGGGGCGCCTTCTTTGAAGCTTTCTTT.

The chain couples TRBV28 to TRBJ2-1; D perhaps matches TRBD2 (5 bases). The germline gives CDR1 MDHEN, CDR2 SYDVKM. The CDR3 totals 17 residues. Trimming pared 6 bases from V and 0 bases from J, leaving 18 bases between. CDR3 amino acids: CASSVYSSRHSYNEQFF. Here the CDR3 DNA reads TGTGCCAGCAGCGTATACTCTAGCCGGCACTCCTACAATGAGCAGTTCTTC.

The rearrangement joins TRBV27 to TRBJ2-5; D perhaps matches TRBD2 (6 bases). The CDR3 is 14 amino acids. Trimming cost V 3 bases and J 4 bases, with 12 bases left between them. CDR1 MNHEY and CDR2 SMNVEV come from the germline V gene (reference sequence). The CDR3, as DNA: TGTGCCAGCAGTTTGGGAGGCAGGGTAGAGACCCAGTACTTC. This sequence encodes CASSLGGRVETQYF.

V gene TRBV4-1 combines with J gene TRBJ1-4; no clear D. Trimming cost V 0 bases and J 6 bases, with 11 bases left between them. The CDR3 has 15 amino acids. Germline V gives CDR1 MGHRA, CDR2 YSYEKL. This CDR3 is CASSQDEGSDEKLFF. The CDR3 region has the DNA TGCGCCAGCAGCCAAGATGAGGGCTCTGATGAAAAACTGTTTTTT.

The V call is TRBV18, the J call TRBJ1-2; D gene unclear. Germline CDR1 reads KGHSH; CDR2 reads LQKENI. The V end lost 4 bases, the J end lost 3 bases, and 12 bases lay between the germline ends. CDR3 size: 14 residues. The CDR3 sequence is CASSLPPLDYGYTF. DNA of the CDR3: TGTGCCAGCTCACTACCCCCCCTAGACTATGGCTACACCTTC.

A few counts support this clone. The chain combines TRBV7-2 with TRBJ1-2, with D possibly TRBD1 on 5 matching bases. The CDR3 spans 15 residues. The V end lost 1 base, the J end lost 6 bases, and 15 bases lay between the germline ends. The germline gives CDR1 SGHTA, CDR2 FQGNSA. CDR3 nucleotides: TGTGCCAGCAGCTTAGGGGGCACCCAGCATGATGGCTACACCTTC. It codes for CASSLGGTQHDGYTF.

The CDR3 DNA reads as TGTGCCAGCAGTTTAGCCGGGAGGGGGGAGACCCAGTACTTC. It is translated as CASSLAGRGETQYF. The V and J genes are TRBV27 and TRBJ2-5; 8 nucleotides line up with TRBD2. Germline V CDR1 and CDR2: MNHEY, SMNVEV (reference sequence). The CDR3 runs 14 residues. V gave up 2 bases and J gave up 5 bases; unmatched junction bases: 4.

V is TRBV11-2 and J is TRBJ2-3; 9 bases map to TRBD1. The CDR3 runs to 13 residues. V lost 6 bases, J lost 5 bases, and 3 bases stayed unmatched. Germline V lookup: CDR1 SGHAT, CDR2 FQNNGV. The CDR3 region has the DNA TGTGCCAGCAGTCGGGACAGGGAAGATACGCAGTATTTT. Residues: CASSRDREDTQYF.

The chain has TRBV28 and TRBJ1-1; D unclear. The CDR3 runs to 14 residues. Germline CDR1 reads MDHEN; CDR2 reads SYDVKM. With 5 bases removed from V and 0 bases from J, the gap between germline ends came to 10 bases. CDR3 nucleotide sequence: TGTGCCAGCAGTCTCCCGACACTGAACACTGAAGCTTTCTTT. Translation: CASSLPTLNTEAFF.

The chain is built from TRBV10-2 and TRBJ2-1, with TRBD2 matching over 12 bases. Germline assignment: CDR1 WSHSY and CDR2 SAAADI. V gave up 10 bases and J gave up 4 bases; unmatched junction bases: 8. The CDR3 length is 15 residues. The CDR3 loop is CATLRTSGTYNEQFF. Written as DNA, the CDR3 is TGCGCCACCCTGAGGACTAGCGGGACTTACAATGAGCAGTTCTTC.

The chain recombines TRBV11-3 with TRBJ2-3; TRBD1 agrees at 9 bases. Trimming took 6 bases from V and 4 from J; bases not matched to a gene: 11. CDR1 is SGHNT and CDR2 is YENEEA in the germline V gene. This CDR3 region has 16 residues. CDR3 nucleotides: TGTGCCAGCAGTGGAACGGGACAGGGAGGCTCAGATACGCAGTATTTT. It codes for CASSGTGQGGSDTQYF.

The rearrangement uses TRBV9 and TRBJ2-7; tentatively, D is TRBD1 (5 bases). Per the germline V gene, CDR1 is SGDLS and CDR2 is YYNGEE. With 4 bases removed from V and 3 bases from J, the gap between germline ends came to 14 bases. The CDR3 runs 14 residues. The CDR3 reads CASSPTGGYYEQYF. The CDR3 bases are TGTGCCAGCAGCCCCACAGGCGGATACTACGAGCAGTACTTC.

The V gene is TRBV5-1, the J gene TRBJ2-7, with D maybe TRBD1 (5 bases). V was pared by 5 bases and J by 7 bases, with 22 bases between. The germline V gene encodes CDR1 SGHRS and CDR2 YFSETQ. The CDR3 is made up of 15 amino acids. CDR3 in amino acids: CASRPTEVVKGEQYF. In nucleotides, the CDR3 is TGCGCCAGCAGACCTACCGAAGTGGTGAAGGGGGAGCAGTACTTC.

V usage is TRBV11-2 and J usage is TRBJ2-3, with 9 bases matching TRBD1. CDR3 length: 13 amino acids. CDR1 SGHAT and CDR2 FQNNGV come from the germline V gene. V shed 8 bases and J 2 bases; nucleotides not matched to a gene: 2. This CDR3 reads CASGTGPTDTQYF. The CDR3 DNA follows: TGTGCCAGCGGGACAGGGCCCACAGATACGCAGTATTTT. Based on the CDR3 plus reference TRBV11-2 and TRBJ2-3, the full variable domain is EAGVAQSPRYKIIEKRQSVAFWCNPISGHATLYWYQQILGQGPKLLIQFQNNGVVDDSQLPKDRFSAERLKGVDSTLKIQPAKLEDSAVYLCASGTGPTDTQYFGPGTRLTVL.

The J gene is TRBJ2-3, the V gene TRBV6-1, with D maybe TRBD1 (6 bases). CDR3 length: 15 residues. Trimming stripped 5 bases from V and 6 bases from J, with 18 bases between. The germline CDR1 and CDR2 sequences are MNHNS and SASEGT. This chain's CDR3 is CASSFSGRGVDTQYF. The CDR3 DNA is TGTGCCAGCAGTTTTTCCGGCAGGGGTGTGGATACGCAGTATTTT.